The present TCR beta chain was sequenced within a study of T cells in localized non-small cell lung cancer. TCRdb's table, derived via immunoSEQ multiplex PCR, lists solely in-frame clones and lacks some. The sample yields around 100,000 clones, roughly 87% seen once. The sequence came from a man aged 35 to 69 with stage I squamous cell lung carcinoma. The material was peripheral blood, obtained before any cancer treatment.

The DNA for the CDR3 is TGCGCCAGCAGCCAAGATTATGGGGGGGCGAACCAAGAGACCCAGTACTTC. Amino acid sequence: CASSQDYGGANQETQYF. V usage is TRBV4-3 and J usage is TRBJ2-5; D might be TRBD2 (7 bases). In germline, CDR1 is LGHNA, CDR2 YSLEER. V lost 0 bases and J 0 bases, leaving 14 bases between the germline ends. The CDR3 is 17 amino acids.